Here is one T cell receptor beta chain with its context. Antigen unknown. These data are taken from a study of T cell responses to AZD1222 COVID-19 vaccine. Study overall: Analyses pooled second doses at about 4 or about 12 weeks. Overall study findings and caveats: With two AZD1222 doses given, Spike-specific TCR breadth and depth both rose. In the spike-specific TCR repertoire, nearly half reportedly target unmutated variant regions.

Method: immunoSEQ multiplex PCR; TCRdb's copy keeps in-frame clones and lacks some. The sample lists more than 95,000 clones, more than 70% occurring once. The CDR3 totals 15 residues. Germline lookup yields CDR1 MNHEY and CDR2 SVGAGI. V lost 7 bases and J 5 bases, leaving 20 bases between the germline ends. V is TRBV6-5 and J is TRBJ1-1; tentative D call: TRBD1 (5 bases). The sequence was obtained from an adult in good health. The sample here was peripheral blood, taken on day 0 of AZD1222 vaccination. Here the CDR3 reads CASIGTPTKSTEAFF. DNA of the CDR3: TGTGCCAGCATAGGGACCCCGACGAAGAGTACTGAAGCTTTCTTT.